A single sample is the source of the 14 T cell receptor beta chains below, sequenced in a study of Tregs in tolerant kidney transplant recipients. Generated by immunoSEQ multiplex PCR, the TCRdb table keeps only in-frame clones and is missing some. In all, the sample yields 13,000 to 15,000 clones. Mixed chimerism was transient after nonmyeloablative marrow transplants from related graft donors. Sequences were derived from CD8+ T cells from blood (PBMCs), sampled 6 months after the transplant. The receptors derive from a human patient who received a combined kidney and bone marrow transplant. Some of the T cells might come from the graft donor.

Concerning this clone: The CDR3 goes on 3 residues after the read ends, and that part is filled in from the germline J gene. The chain carries TRBV13 and TRBJ2-5; maybe TRBD1 (5 bases). V was pared by 1 base and J by 1 base, with 13 bases between. Germline values: CDR1 PRHDT, CDR2 FYEKMQ (reference sequence). The length of the CDR3 is 16 residues. CDR3 DNA, as far as it was read: TGTGCCAGCAGCTTAGAGGGGAAGGAGTTCCAAGAGACC. Amino acid sequence: CASSLEGKEFQET. From start to end, the CDR3 is CASSLEGKEFQETQYF.

About this clone: Read sequence stops 3 residues before the CDR3 end, and the germline J gene provides the missing end. V usage is TRBV4-1 and J usage is TRBJ1-2; unclear D gene. The V end lost 0 bases, the J end lost 0 bases, and 11 bases lay between the germline ends. CDR1 is MGHRA, CDR2 YSYEKL, per germline. This CDR3 has 16 amino acids. CDR3 loop: CASSQDSRGTNYGYTF. CDR3 bases read: TGCGCCAGCAGCCAAGATTCCCGGGGAACTAACTATGGC.

As for this clone: The read finishes 3 residues shy of the CDR3 end, and the germline J gene is used to complete it. V gene TRBV20-1 combines with J gene TRBJ1-2; 8 bases line up with TRBD1. J lost 2 bases, V lost 6 bases, and 5 bases had no gene match. In germline, CDR1 is DFQATT, CDR2 SNEGSKA (reference sequence). The CDR3 runs to 13 residues. The CDR3 bases that were read are TGCAGTGCAACCGGGACAGGCAACTATGGC. Amino acids: CSATGTGNYG. The full CDR3 protein is CSATGTGNYGYTF.

On this clone itself: The sequence runs out 3 residues before the end of the CDR3; the remainder is reconstructed from the germline J gene. The gene calls are TRBV5-1 and TRBJ1-6, with 8 nucleotides matching TRBD1. CDR3 length: 14 residues. Germline V gene lookup returns CDR1 SGHRS and CDR2 YFSETQ. V dropped 3 bases and J dropped 7; count of bases not matched to a gene: 3. CDR3 amino acids: CASSSGTGNSPLHF. Partial CDR3 DNA: TGCGCCAGCAGCTCCGGGACAGGCAATTCACCC.

About this clone: Read coverage stops 3 residues before the CDR3 terminus; the germline J gene supplies the remainder. The V gene is TRBV2, the J gene TRBJ2-3; 12 bases are shared with TRBD2. Germline CDR1 and CDR2: SNHLY and FYNNEI. The CDR3 has 16 amino acids. The V gene end was trimmed by 6 bases and the J gene end by 3 bases; junction bases not matched to a gene: 7. CDR3 residues: CASRASSGGGTDTQYF. The covered CDR3 bases are TGTGCCAGCAGAGCCTCTAGCGGGGGGGGAACAGATACG.

As for this clone: The read gets to within 3 residues of the CDR3 end, and the germline J gene fills in the rest. The J gene is TRBJ2-3, the V gene TRBV19, with D perhaps TRBD2 (7 bases). Germline values: CDR1 LNHDA, CDR2 SQIVND (reference sequence). This CDR3 has 13 residues. This CDR3 is CASSMGGAETQYF. CDR3 bases read: TGTGCCAGTAGTATGGGGGGGGCGGAGACG.

A remark on this clone: The read halts 3 residues ahead of the CDR3 end, with the missing end drawn from the germline J gene. This chain uses TRBV4-1 with TRBJ1-2; TRBD1 aligns across 7 bases. The ends lost 1 base at V and 1 base at J; junction bases unmatched: 12. Per germline, CDR1 MGHRA and CDR2 YSYEKL. The CDR3 runs 18 residues. CDR3 residues: CASSQGPLQGQVNYGYTF. Incomplete CDR3 DNA: TGCGCCAGCAGCCAAGGGCCCTTACAGGGGCAGGTTAACTATGGC.

The part of the CDR3 DNA that was read is TGTGCCAGTAGTATCTCTAGCGACTCCTACAATGAC. Translation gives CASSISSDSYND. The full-length CDR3 reads as CASSISSDSYNDYTF. J is TRBJ1-2 and V is TRBV19; D gene ambiguous. With the read ending 3 residues before the CDR3 end, the germline J gene is used to fill in that end. CDR1 LNHDA and CDR2 SQIVND come from the germline V gene (reference sequence). This CDR3 is 15 amino acids long.

With respect to this clone: Read coverage stops 3 residues before the CDR3 terminus; the germline J gene supplies the remainder. The V and J genes are TRBV9 and TRBJ2-3; D unclear. Trimming pared 3 bases from V and 0 bases from J, leaving 5 bases between. The germline gives CDR1 SGDLS, CDR2 YYNGEE. CDR3 length equals 13 residues. The chain's CDR3 is CASSAPSTDTQYF. The DNA read from the CDR3 is TGTGCCAGCAGCGCCCCTAGCACAGATACG.

Turning to this clone: The read gets to within 3 residues of the CDR3 end, and the germline J gene fills in the rest. The rearrangement links TRBV7-9 to TRBJ2-5; TRBD1 matches 7 bases. The V and J ends lost 0 bases and 4 bases, in that order; junction bases with no gene match: 2. The CDR3 loop spans 14 amino acids. The germline gives CDR1 SEHNR, CDR2 FQNEAQ (reference sequence). CDR3 bases read: TGTGCCAGCAGCTTAGCAGAGGGGGCAGAGACC. It codes for CASSLAEGAET. In full, the CDR3 is CASSLAEGAETQYF.

Notes on this clone: The read terminates 3 residues ahead of where the CDR3 ends, so the germline J gene completes it. The rearrangement uses TRBV10-3 and TRBJ1-2; 11 positions match TRBD1. The germline V gene has CDR1 ENHRY and CDR2 SYGVKD. This CDR3 is 13 amino acids long. The sequenced CDR3 bases are TGTGCCATTGGGGACAGGGGGTTGGAGGGC. Protein product: CAIGDRGLEG. The full CDR3 protein reads CAIGDRGLEGYTF.

The DNA read from the CDR3 is TGCGCCAGCAGCTTGGCCGGACTAGCGGGCGAG. Translation gives CASSLAGLAGE. The entire CDR3 sequence reads CASSLAGLAGEQYF. The chain is built from TRBV5-1 and TRBJ2-7; 11 nucleotides align to TRBD2. The observed sequence ends 3 residues before the CDR3 terminus, with the missing tail filled in from the germline J gene. Germline loops: CDR1 SGHRS, CDR2 YFSETQ. CDR3 length: 14 residues. V lost 0 bases, J lost 6 bases, and 2 bases stayed unmatched.

A remark on this clone: The DNA ends 3 residues before the CDR3 does, and the rest of the CDR3 is filled in from the germline J gene. The gene calls are TRBV7-9 and TRBJ1-1; the D gene is possibly TRBD1 (6 bases). Germline V CDR1 and CDR2: SEHNR, FQNEAQ (reference sequence). The CDR3 totals 12 residues. V lost 3 bases to trimming and J lost 6 bases, with 8 bases between them. CDR3 sequence: CASSLTGSEAFF. The CDR3 bases that were read are TGTGCCAGCAGCTTGACAGGTTCTGAA. The whole variable domain, remainder taken from reference TRBV7-9 and TRBJ1-1, is DTGVSQNPRHKITKRGQNVTFRCDPISEHNRLYWYRQTLGQGPEFLTYFQNEAQLEKSRLLSDRFSAERPKGSFSTLEIQRTEQGDSAMYLCASSLTGSEAFFGQGTRLTVV.

For this clone: The CDR3 end lies 3 residues beyond the end of the read and is filled in from the germline J gene. The chain uses TRBV11-2 and TRBJ2-1; no reliable D call. This CDR3 has 11 amino acids. From germline, CDR1 is SGHAT and CDR2 FQNNGV. Trimming cost V 1 base and J 8 bases, with 3 bases left between them. The sequenced part of the CDR3 DNA is TGTGCCAGCAGCTTAGTATATGAG. Residues: CASSLVYE. In full, the CDR3 is CASSLVYEQFF.